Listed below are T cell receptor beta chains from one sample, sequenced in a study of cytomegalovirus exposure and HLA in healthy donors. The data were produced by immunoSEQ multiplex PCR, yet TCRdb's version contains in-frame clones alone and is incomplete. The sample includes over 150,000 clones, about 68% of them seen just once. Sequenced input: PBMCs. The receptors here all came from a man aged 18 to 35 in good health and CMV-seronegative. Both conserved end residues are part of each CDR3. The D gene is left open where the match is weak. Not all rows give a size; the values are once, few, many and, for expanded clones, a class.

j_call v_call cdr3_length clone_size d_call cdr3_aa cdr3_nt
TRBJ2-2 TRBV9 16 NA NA CASSASPGVGNGELFF TGTGCCAGCAGCGCCAGCCCCGGGGTTGGGAACGGGGAGCTGTTTTTT
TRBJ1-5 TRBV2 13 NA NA CASSRGGGQPQHF TGTGCCAGCTCCCGGGGGGGAGGTCAGCCCCAGCATTTT
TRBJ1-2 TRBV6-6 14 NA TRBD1 CASSYSTGIGGYTF TGTGCCAGCAGTTACTCGACAGGGATCGGTGGCTACACCTTC
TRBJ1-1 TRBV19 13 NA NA CASRARAREEAFF TGTGCCAGTAGAGCGAGGGCACGGGAGGAAGCTTTCTTT
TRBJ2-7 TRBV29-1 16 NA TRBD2 CSVEDRGTSVTYEQYF TGCAGCGTTGAAGATCGGGGGACTAGCGTTACCTACGAGCAGTACTTC
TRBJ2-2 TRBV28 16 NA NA CASSYWEGGDTGELFF TGTGCCAGCAGTTATTGGGAGGGGGGAGACACCGGGGAGCTGTTTTTT
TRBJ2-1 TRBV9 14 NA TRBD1 CASSVQGAYNEQFF TGTGCCAGCAGCGTACAGGGGGCGTACAATGAGCAGTTCTTC
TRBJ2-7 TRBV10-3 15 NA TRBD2 CASSELAGEKYEQYF TGTGCCTCCTCGGAGCTAGCGGGAGAAAAGTACGAGCAGTACTTC
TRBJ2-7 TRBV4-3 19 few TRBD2 CASSQEAVEGLAGSYEQYF TGCGCCAGCAGCCAAGAAGCCGTGGAGGGACTAGCGGGATCCTACGAGCAGTACTTC
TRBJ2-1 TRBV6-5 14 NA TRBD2 CASSSPSGYNEQFF TGTGCCAGCAGTTCCCCTAGCGGATACAATGAGCAGTTCTTC
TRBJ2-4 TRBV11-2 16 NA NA CASSLDGGATKNIQYF TGTGCCAGCAGCTTAGATGGGGGGGCAACCAAAAACATTCAGTACTTC
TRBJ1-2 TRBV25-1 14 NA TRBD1 CASSWAGGNYGYTF TGTGCCAGCAGTTGGGCAGGGGGTAACTATGGCTACACCTTC
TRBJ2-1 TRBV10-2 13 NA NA CASSGPLRYEQFF TGCGCCAGCAGTGGCCCTTTGAGATATGAGCAGTTCTTC
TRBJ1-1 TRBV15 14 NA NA CATSRREANTEAFF TGTGCCACCAGCAGGAGGGAAGCAAACACTGAAGCTTTCTTT
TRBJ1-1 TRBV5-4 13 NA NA CASSTVENTEAFF TGTGCCAGCAGCACAGTGGAGAACACTGAAGCTTTCTTT
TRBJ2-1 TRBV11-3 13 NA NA CASSLFRDYEQFF TGTGCCAGCAGCTTATTCAGGGACTATGAGCAGTTCTTC
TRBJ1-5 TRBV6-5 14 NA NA CASSQRRTNQPQHF TGTGCCAGCAGCCAACGACGGACTAATCAGCCCCAGCATTTT
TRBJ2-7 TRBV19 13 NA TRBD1 CASSYDRGYEQYF TGTGCCAGTAGTTACGACAGGGGCTACGAGCAGTACTTC
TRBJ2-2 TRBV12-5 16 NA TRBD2 CASGLWLAGDTGELFF TGTGCTAGTGGTTTGTGGCTAGCGGGGGACACCGGGGAGCTGTTTTTT
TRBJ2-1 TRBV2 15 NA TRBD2 CASSRTSGAHNEQFF TGTGCCAGCAGCCGTACTAGCGGGGCCCACAATGAGCAGTTCTTC
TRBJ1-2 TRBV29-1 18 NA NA CSVEDWGLGQTGGYGYTF TGCAGCGTTGAAGACTGGGGATTGGGCCAAACGGGGGGATATGGCTACACCTTC
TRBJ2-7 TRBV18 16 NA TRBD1 CASSQPGTGGGYEQYF TGTGCCAGCTCTCAACCCGGGACAGGGGGAGGCTACGAGCAGTACTTC
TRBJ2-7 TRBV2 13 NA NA CASRGGAPYEQYF TGTGCCAGCAGAGGAGGAGCCCCCTACGAGCAGTACTTC
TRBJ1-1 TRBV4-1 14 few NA CASSGPLKNTEAFF TGCGCCAGCAGCGGGCCTTTAAAGAACACTGAAGCTTTCTTT
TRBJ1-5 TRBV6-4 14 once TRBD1 CASSETGGNQPQHF TGTGCCAGCAGTGAAACAGGGGGCAATCAGCCCCAGCATTTT
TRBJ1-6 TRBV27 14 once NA CASSSRQEGSPLHF TGTGCCAGCAGTTCCCGACAGGAAGGTTCACCCCTCCACTTT
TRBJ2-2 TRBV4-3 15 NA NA CASSQGQGGSGELFF TGCGCCAGCAGCCAAGGACAGGGAGGATCCGGGGAGCTGTTTTTT
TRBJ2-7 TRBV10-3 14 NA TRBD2 CAIKGGSSAYEQYF TGTGCCATCAAGGGCGGGAGCTCTGCCTACGAGCAGTACTTC
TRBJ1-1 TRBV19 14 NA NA CASSNPRENTEAFF TGTGCCAGTAGTAATCCGAGGGAGAACACTGAAGCTTTCTTT
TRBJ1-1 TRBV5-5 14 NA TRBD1 CASSRRDRETEAFF TGTGCCAGCAGCCGTAGAGACAGGGAAACTGAAGCTTTCTTT
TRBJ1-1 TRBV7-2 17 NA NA CASSANPRRGGETEAFF TGTGCCAGCAGCGCTAACCCCCGGCGGGGCGGAGAAACTGAAGCTTTCTTT
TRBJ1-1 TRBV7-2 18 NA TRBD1 CASSPMSGGPGMNTEAFF TGTGCCAGCAGCCCGATGTCAGGGGGCCCTGGGATGAACACTGAAGCTTTCTTT
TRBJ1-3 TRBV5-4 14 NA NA CASSQPGTGNTIYF TGTGCCAGCAGCCAGCCAGGTACTGGAAACACCATATATTTT
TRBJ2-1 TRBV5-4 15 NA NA CASSPGLAGLNEQFF TGTGCCAGCAGCCCCGGTTTGGCGGGATTAAATGAGCAGTTCTTC
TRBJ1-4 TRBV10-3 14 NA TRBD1 CAISARDSNEKLFF TGTGCCATCAGTGCCCGGGACAGTAATGAAAAACTGTTTTTT